The next 32 T cell receptor beta chains were all read from a single sample in a study of cytomegalovirus exposure and HLA in healthy donors. PCR involved 60 Vbeta and 13 Jbeta primers. Sequencing used immunoSEQ multiplex PCR; TCRdb keeps in-frame clones, though not all of them. The sample has about 140,000 clones; around 81% are singletons. The specimen was PBMCs. Every receptor here comes from a man aged 50 or older in good health and CMV-seronegative.

The rearrangement links TRBV11-2 to TRBJ2-7, with 9 bases identical to TRBD1. Losses at the gene ends were 2 bases for V and 4 bases for J; bases not matched to a gene: 6. Germline V lookup: CDR1 SGHAT, CDR2 FQNNGV. The CDR3 loop spans 15 amino acids. CDR3 nucleotides: TGTGCCAGCAGCTTAACGGGACAGGGAGAGTACGAGCAGTACTTC. Amino acid sequence: CASSLTGQGEYEQYF.

This chain joins TRBV5-1 and TRBJ1-6, with D possibly matching TRBD1 (6 bases). Germline CDR1 SGHRS, CDR2 YFSETQ. V was pared by 2 bases and J by 8 bases, with 14 bases between. The CDR3 covers 15 residues. The chain's CDR3 is CASSFDRLGDSPLHF. Here the CDR3 DNA reads TGCGCCAGCAGCTTTGACAGGTTGGGGGATTCACCCCTCCACTTT.

The V gene is TRBV14, the J gene TRBJ1-2; D not certain. V lost 0 bases, J lost 4 bases, and 9 bases lay in between. Germline V gene data show CDR1 as SGHDN and CDR2 as FVKESK. This CDR3 has 14 residues. CDR3 in DNA: TGTGCCAGCAGCCAAGATTCACCTACCTATGGCTACACCTTC. It yields the protein CASSQDSPTYGYTF.

This clone was seen a handful of times. The chain uses TRBV11-2 and TRBJ2-3; 7 nucleotides line up with TRBD2. J lost 4 bases, V lost 2 bases, and 6 bases had no gene match. The CDR3 is made up of 15 amino acids. The germline gives CDR1 SGHAT, CDR2 FQNNGV. The CDR3 DNA reads TGTGCCAGCAGCTTAAACCCGGGACTACCAGATACGCAGTATTTT. Translated: CASSLNPGLPDTQYF.

In DNA, the CDR3 is TGTGCCAGCAGCACCCGGACAGCGGGAGCCTCCTACGAGCAGTACTTC. Its translation: CASSTRTAGASYEQYF. J is TRBJ2-7 and V is TRBV5-4, with 8 nucleotides matching TRBD2. CDR3 length equals 16 residues. Germline CDR1 is SGHNT and CDR2 is YYREEE (reference sequence). V trimming: 4 bases; J trimming: 0 bases; junction bases outside the gene matches: 9.

V and J are TRBV30 and TRBJ2-7; TRBD1 is a possible D gene (5 bases). V dropped 2 bases and J dropped 6 bases, with 11 bases sitting between them. The CDR3 has 12 amino acids. Germline CDR1 GTSNPN, CDR2 SVGIG (reference sequence). The chain's CDR3 is CAWSTGTAEQYF. CDR3 in DNA: TGTGCCTGGAGTACAGGAACAGCCGAGCAGTACTTC.

V usage is TRBV5-1 and J usage is TRBJ2-1; 7 nucleotides align to TRBD1. The germline gives CDR1 SGHRS, CDR2 YFSETQ. Trimming removed 0 bases from V and 7 bases from J; junction bases left unmatched: 7. This CDR3 contains 15 residues. The DNA of the CDR3 is TGCGCCAGCAGCTTGGCCTACAGGGGTGGGAATGAGCAGTTCTTC. Its translation is CASSLAYRGGNEQFF.

V and J are TRBV5-6 and TRBJ2-3, with 7 bases identical to TRBD1. This CDR3 is built from 16 residues. The J segment lost 3 bases and the V segment lost 0 bases, leaving 7 bases of the junction unmatched. Germline V gene sequence: CDR1 SGHDT, CDR2 YYEEEE. DNA of the CDR3: TGTGCCAGCAGCTTGGGGCCGGGACAGAGGACAGATACGCAGTATTTT. It specifies CASSLGPGQRTDTQYF.

V and J are TRBV6-1 and TRBJ2-7; unclear D gene. The CDR3 contains 15 residues. The V and J ends lost 3 bases and 3 bases respectively, with 15 bases between them. CDR1 is MNHNS, CDR2 SASEGT, per germline. CDR3 in amino acids: CASSDPLTINYEQYF. CDR3 in DNA: TGTGCCAGCAGTGACCCCTTAACTATTAACTACGAGCAGTACTTC.

The chain uses TRBV10-1 and TRBJ2-7; 10 bases line up with TRBD1. CDR3 length equals 16 residues. The germline CDR1 and CDR2 sequences are WNHNN and SYGVQD (reference sequence). The V and J ends lost 6 bases and 4 bases, in that order; junction bases with no gene match: 12. This CDR3 reads CASSATRDRGLYEQYF. The CDR3 DNA reads as TGCGCCAGCAGCGCGACCCGGGACAGGGGACTATACGAGCAGTACTTC.

J is TRBJ1-1 and V is TRBV10-1; possibly TRBD1 for D (5 bases). The CDR3 has 12 amino acids. Per the germline V gene, CDR1 is WNHNN and CDR2 is SYGVQD (reference sequence). Trimming shortened V by 7 bases and J by 2 bases, and 8 bases separated the two germline ends. The DNA for the CDR3 is TGCGCCAGCATAGGGGTAAACACTGAAGCTTTCTTT. Translated: CASIGVNTEAFF.

This sequence joins TRBV30 and TRBJ2-3, with TRBD2 identical over 7 bases. The trim removed 4 bases at V and 4 bases at J, leaving 8 bases unmatched. Germline V CDR1 and CDR2: GTSNPN, SVGIG (reference sequence). This CDR3 is 14 amino acids long. The chain's CDR3 is CAWKQTSSADTQYF. The CDR3 DNA is TGTGCCTGGAAACAGACTAGCAGTGCAGATACGCAGTATTTT. The full variable domain, in which reference TRBV30 and TRBJ2-3 provide the parts outside the CDR3, is SQTIHQWPATLVQPVGSPLSLECTVEGTSNPNLYWYRQAAGRGLQLLFYSVGIGQISSEVPQNLSASRPQDRQFILSSKKLLLSDSGFYLCAWKQTSSADTQYFGPGTRLTVL.

The rearrangement links TRBV28 to TRBJ2-3; 8 nucleotides match TRBD2. Trimming cost V 8 bases and J 3 bases; bases outside gene matches: 13. This CDR3 has 16 residues. Per germline, CDR1 MDHEN and CDR2 SYDVKM. CDR3 coding DNA: TGTGCCAGCCGCCTAGTTAGCGGGGAATCTACAGATACGCAGTATTTT. Its protein is CASRLVSGESTDTQYF.

This clone was detected a few times. The V gene is TRBV7-2, the J gene TRBJ1-1, with D unresolved. The CDR3 is made up of 15 amino acids. Germline V CDR1 and CDR2: SGHTA, FQGNSA. V shed 5 bases and J shed 1 base, with 14 bases lying between them. DNA for the CDR3: TGTGCCAGCAGCCCGTACGTTGGGCAGAACACTGAAGCTTTCTTT. This encodes CASSPYVGQNTEAFF.

V gene TRBV7-2 combines with J gene TRBJ2-6, with 9 bases aligning to TRBD1. The V gene's germline CDR1 is SGHTA and CDR2 FQGNSA. CDR3 length equals 18 residues. V lost 3 bases to trimming and J lost 1 base; unmatched junction nucleotides: 7. The CDR3 DNA follows: TGTGCCAGCAGCTTGGCCGGGACAGGGACTTCTGGGGCCAACGTCCTGACTTTC. Translating gives CASSLAGTGTSGANVLTF.

This clone was observed a single time. The chain recombines TRBV11-3 with TRBJ2-7, with D possibly TRBD1 on 6 matching bases. The CDR3 is 15 amino acids. The germline V gene has CDR1 SGHNT and CDR2 YENEEA. Trimming cost V 6 bases and J 1 base, with 16 bases left between them. In nucleotides, the CDR3 is TGTGCCAGCAGTTTGAGGGACATTGGGTCCTACGAGCAGTACTTC. It codes for CASSLRDIGSYEQYF.

The sample holds a few counts of this clone. The V gene is TRBV4-1, the J gene TRBJ2-1, with no clear D. CDR3 length: 14 residues. Germline CDR1 MGHRA, CDR2 YSYEKL. V shed 3 bases and J shed 5 bases, with 11 bases lying between them. This CDR3 reads CASSHSQTDNEQFF. The CDR3 DNA is TGCGCCAGCAGCCATAGCCAGACTGACAATGAGCAGTTCTTC.

This clone was counted between two and nine times. This chain connects TRBV5-1 to TRBJ2-3, with 7 bases fitting TRBD1. This CDR3 is 14 amino acids long. Germline V gives CDR1 SGHRS, CDR2 YFSETQ. V trimming: 4 bases; J trimming: 1 base; junction bases outside the gene matches: 3. The CDR3 spells CASSRDRGTDTQYF. In nucleotides, the CDR3 is TGCGCCAGCAGCCGAGACAGGGGCACAGATACGCAGTATTTT.

The V gene is TRBV5-1, the J gene TRBJ2-7, with TRBD2 matching 9 bases. Germline V gives CDR1 SGHRS, CDR2 YFSETQ. This CDR3 has 14 residues. The V and J ends lost 3 bases and 1 base, in that order; junction bases with no gene match: 2. The CDR3 region is CASSSTSGSYEQYF. The CDR3 DNA is TGCGCCAGCAGCTCGACTAGCGGATCCTACGAGCAGTACTTC.

This chain uses TRBV9 with TRBJ2-2; 8 bases align to TRBD1. CDR3 length: 12 amino acids. Germline V gene data show CDR1 as SGDLS and CDR2 as YYNGEE. The J segment lost 13 bases and the V segment lost 3 bases, leaving 5 bases of the junction unmatched. CDR3 residues: CASSGGTGGLFF. In DNA form, the CDR3 reads TGTGCCAGCAGCGGCGGGACAGGCGGGCTGTTTTTT. The variable domain in full, with the rest retrieved from reference TRBV9 and TRBJ2-2, is DSGVTQTPKHLITATGQRVTLRCSPRSGDLSVYWYQQSLDQGLQFLIQYYNGEERAKGNILERFSAQQFPDLHSELNLSSLELGDSALYFCASSGGTGGLFFGEGSRLTVL.

This chain uses TRBV27 with TRBJ2-7, with 10 bases lining up with TRBD1. CDR1 MNHEY and CDR2 SMNVEV come from the germline V gene (reference sequence). CDR3 size: 17 residues. V shed 1 base, J shed 6 bases, and the junction held 12 bases outside the gene matches. CDR3 nucleotide sequence: TGTGCCAGCAGTTTATGGTCGGGACAGGGGTCTCGAACCGAGCAGTACTTC. Residues: CASSLWSGQGSRTEQYF.

The CDR3 DNA is TGCGCCAGCAGCCCTGCTAGCGGGAACAACAATGAGCAGTTCTTC. It yields the protein CASSPASGNNNEQFF. The rearrangement uses TRBV5-1 and TRBJ2-1; the match to TRBD2 covers 9 bases. The CDR3 is 15 amino acids. Germline V CDR1 and CDR2: SGHRS, YFSETQ. V gave up 4 bases and J gave up 5 bases; unmatched junction bases: 7.

This chain links TRBV11-3 with TRBJ2-3; 11 bases map to TRBD2. CDR1 is SGHNT, CDR2 YENEEA, per germline. The V segment lost 5 bases and the J segment 9 bases; nucleotides outside the gene matches: 16. This CDR3 contains 17 residues. This chain's CDR3 is CASSVKGLAGRKGTQYF. DNA of the CDR3: TGTGCCAGCAGCGTAAAAGGACTAGCGGGTCGCAAAGGGACGCAGTATTTT.

The chain recombines TRBV15 with TRBJ1-5, with 7 bases lining up with TRBD1. This CDR3 is built from 17 residues. Per germline, CDR1 LNHNV and CDR2 YYDKDF (reference sequence). Trimming took 0 bases from V and 0 from J; bases not matched to a gene: 5. CDR3: CATSRDVTGNSNQPQHF. The DNA of the CDR3 is TGTGCCACCAGCAGAGACGTGACAGGGAATAGCAATCAGCCCCAGCATTTT.

The rearrangement links TRBV11-3 to TRBJ2-7; TRBD2 aligns across 15 bases. V lost 5 bases and J lost 3; bases outside the gene matches: 2. CDR3 length equals 15 residues. In germline, CDR1 is SGHNT, CDR2 YENEEA. CDR3 sequence (DNA): TGTGCCAGCAGCCCGGGACTAGCGGGGGGCTACGAGCAGTACTTC. Translation: CASSPGLAGGYEQYF.

This clone was seen a single time. The chain joins TRBV27 to TRBJ2-7; D is undetermined. CDR3 size: 13 residues. The ends were cut back, 6 bases at V and 3 bases at J, with 12 bases in the middle. Per germline, CDR1 MNHEY and CDR2 SMNVEV (reference sequence). Here the CDR3 DNA reads TGTGCCAGCAGGGGTGAGGCTGGCTACGAGCAGTACTTC. The encoded protein is CASRGEAGYEQYF.

The J gene is TRBJ2-2, the V gene TRBV5-1, with D perhaps matching TRBD1 (7 bases). V gave up 4 bases and J gave up 11 bases, with 21 bases separating them. Per germline, CDR1 SGHRS and CDR2 YFSETQ. This CDR3 has 15 amino acids. CDR3 sequence: CASSLRGQGGGELFF. The CDR3 region has the DNA TGCGCCAGCAGCCTACGGGGGCAGGGGGGCGGAGAGCTGTTTTTT.

The rearrangement uses TRBV18 and TRBJ2-4, with 7 bases aligning to TRBD1. Germline CDR1 and CDR2: KGHSH and LQKENI. Unmatched junction bases numbered 3, after V lost 8 bases and J lost 5 bases. The CDR3 contains 12 residues. CDR3 protein: CASGTEENIQYF. The DNA of the CDR3 is TGTGCCAGCGGGACAGAAGAAAACATTCAGTACTTC.

The V call is TRBV13, the J call TRBJ2-2; possibly TRBD1 for D (6 bases). There are 14 residues in the CDR3. The germline V gene has CDR1 PRHDT and CDR2 FYEKMQ (reference sequence). The ends were cut back, 5 bases at V and 8 bases at J, with 15 bases in the middle. CDR3 nucleotides: TGTGCCAGCAGCAACCGGGACATACGGGGGGAGCTGTTTTTT. Translation gives CASSNRDIRGELFF.

The V call is TRBV2, the J call TRBJ1-1; 9 nucleotides match TRBD1. Germline V gene lookup returns CDR1 SNHLY and CDR2 FYNNEI. V lost 4 bases, J lost 6 bases, and 3 bases stayed unmatched. This CDR3 contains 13 residues. The CDR3 spells CASSVGQGSEAFF. For the CDR3, the DNA is TGTGCCAGCAGTGTGGGACAGGGCTCTGAAGCTTTCTTT.

This clone has a handful of counts. This sequence joins TRBV30 and TRBJ2-2, with 13 bases that match TRBD2. The CDR3 is made up of 15 amino acids. V gave up 2 bases and J gave up 6 bases; unmatched junction bases: 3. From germline, CDR1 is GTSNPN and CDR2 SVGIG (reference sequence). CDR3 DNA sequence: TGTGCCTGGAGTCCCGGGACTAGCGGGGCCGGGGAGCTGTTTTTT. Protein sequence: CAWSPGTSGAGELFF.

The CDR3 region has the DNA TGTGCCAGTAGTAGGACAGTCCAAGAGACCCAGTACTTC. Translated: CASSRTVQETQYF. This sequence joins TRBV19 and TRBJ2-5; D might be TRBD1 (6 bases). Per the germline V gene, CDR1 is LNHDA and CDR2 is SQIVND (reference sequence). V gave up 4 bases and J gave up 1 base, with 7 bases separating them. The CDR3 runs 13 residues.